Listed below are T cell receptor beta chains from one sample, sequenced in a study of T cells in Graves' hyperthyroidism and ophthalmopathy. TCRdb recomputed calls from the multiplex PCR reads with MiXCR, one row per CDR3 protein. The sample consists of 500,000 to 750,000 distinct CDR3 sequences, over 12% of them appearing once. The sequenced sample was blood. These receptors all come from a woman aged 18 to 35 with Graves' ophthalmopathy. CDR3s include the opening cysteine and the closing phenylalanine or tryptophan. The D gene is left open where the match is weak. The size of a clone is reported for some rows only, either as once, few or many, or as a class for expanded clones.

v_call: TRBV6-1
clone_size: -
j_call: TRBJ2-1
d_call: -
cdr3_nt: TGTGCCAGCAGTCCCCGGAGGAGGGAGCAGTTCTTC
cdr3_aa: CASSPRRREQFF

v_call: TRBV18
clone_size: -
j_call: TRBJ2-2
d_call: TRBD1
cdr3_nt: TGTGCCAGCTCACTCCTCCCGGGACAGAGCTACACCGGGGAGCTGTTTTTT
cdr3_aa: CASSLLPGQSYTGELFF

v_call: TRBV4-3
clone_size: few
j_call: TRBJ2-1
d_call: TRBD2
cdr3_nt: TGCGCCAGCAGCCAAGGGGTAGCGGGAGGGCGGGATGAGCAGTTCTTC
cdr3_aa: CASSQGVAGGRDEQFF

v_call: TRBV12-3/TRBV12-4
clone_size: few
j_call: TRBJ1-5
d_call: -
cdr3_nt: TGTGCCAGCAGGTGGGGACGGTCGGGCAATCAGCCCCAGCATTTT
cdr3_aa: CASRWGRSGNQPQHF

v_call: TRBV6-1
clone_size: many
j_call: TRBJ2-3
d_call: -
cdr3_nt: TGTGCCAGCAGTTATTCCGGGGCCCATGGCACAGATACGCAGTATTTT
cdr3_aa: CASSYSGAHGTDTQYF

v_call: TRBV30
clone_size: few
j_call: TRBJ2-7
d_call: TRBD1
cdr3_nt: TGTGCCTGGAGTGTGGGGACAGGGCCCTCCTACGAGCAGTACTTC
cdr3_aa: CAWSVGTGPSYEQYF

v_call: TRBV7-8
clone_size: many
j_call: TRBJ2-7
d_call: TRBD1
cdr3_nt: TGTGCCAGCAGTCCGGACAGGGGGCGAGCGGGCGAGCAGTACTTC
cdr3_aa: CASSPDRGRAGEQYF

v_call: TRBV6-2/TRBV6-3
clone_size: many
j_call: TRBJ2-5
d_call: TRBD2
cdr3_nt: TGTGCCAGCAAGTCCGGGAGGGCCCAAGAGACCCAGTACTTC
cdr3_aa: CASKSGRAQETQYF

v_call: TRBV3-1
clone_size: many
j_call: TRBJ1-1
d_call: -
cdr3_nt: TGTGCCAGCAGCCAAGGGCAGATGAACACTGAAGCTTTCTTT
cdr3_aa: CASSQGQMNTEAFF

v_call: TRBV7-9
clone_size: once
j_call: TRBJ2-1
d_call: TRBD2
cdr3_nt: TGTGCCAGCACCCTTGACAGCTCGGGAGGTGAGCAGTTCTTC
cdr3_aa: CASTLDSSGGEQFF

v_call: TRBV7-3
clone_size: -
j_call: TRBJ2-6
d_call: -
cdr3_nt: TGTGCCAGCAGCCCCCAGGTCTCTGGGGCCAACGTCCTGACTTTC
cdr3_aa: CASSPQVSGANVLTF

v_call: TRBV11-3
clone_size: many
j_call: TRBJ2-1
d_call: -
cdr3_nt: TGTGCCAGCTTGACCCGGCCTAATGAGCAGTTCTTC
cdr3_aa: CASLTRPNEQFF

v_call: TRBV18
clone_size: many
j_call: TRBJ1-2
d_call: -
cdr3_nt: TGTGCCAGCTCACCACCGGGGGTAGTGGAGGGCTACACCTTC
cdr3_aa: CASSPPGVVEGYTF

v_call: TRBV2
clone_size: many
j_call: TRBJ2-1
d_call: -
cdr3_nt: TGTGCCTATCGGACGGCGAGCTCCTACAATGAGCAGTTCTTC
cdr3_aa: CAYRTASSYNEQFF

v_call: TRBV20-1
clone_size: many
j_call: TRBJ1-1
d_call: -
cdr3_nt: TGCAGTGCTAGACAGTTGTCCCTGAACACTGAAGCTTTCTTT
cdr3_aa: CSARQLSLNTEAFF

v_call: TRBV5-8
clone_size: few
j_call: TRBJ1-5
d_call: -
cdr3_nt: TGTGCCAGCAGCTTGGGCAGGGGATCTCAGCCCCAGCATTTT
cdr3_aa: CASSLGRGSQPQHF

v_call: TRBV7-8
clone_size: many
j_call: TRBJ1-5
d_call: -
cdr3_nt: TGTGCCAGCAGCTTAGTGGGCAGCCAACGCAATCAGCCCCAGCATTTT
cdr3_aa: CASSLVGSQRNQPQHF

v_call: TRBV27
clone_size: many
j_call: TRBJ2-5
d_call: -
cdr3_nt: TGTGCCAGCAGTTTGTTTGGGTCACTCCTCAGCCAAGAGACCCAGTACTTC
cdr3_aa: CASSLFGSLLSQETQYF

v_call: TRBV11-3
clone_size: -
j_call: TRBJ1-2
d_call: TRBD1
cdr3_nt: TGTGCCAGCAGCTCTTACAGGGGGCATGGCTACACCTTC
cdr3_aa: CASSSYRGHGYTF

v_call: TRBV5-1
clone_size: -
j_call: TRBJ2-5
d_call: TRBD1
cdr3_nt: TGTACCAGCAGCTTCCAACAGGGGGGAGAGGAGACCCAGTACTTC
cdr3_aa: CTSSFQQGGEETQYF

v_call: TRBV18
clone_size: many
j_call: TRBJ2-5
d_call: -
cdr3_nt: TGTGCCAGCTCACCACCTGGCGAGGCCCAAGAGACCCAGTACTTC
cdr3_aa: CASSPPGEAQETQYF

v_call: TRBV11-2
clone_size: many
j_call: TRBJ2-1
d_call: TRBD2
cdr3_nt: TGTGCCAGCAGCTCGACTAGCGGAAGATCCGATGAGCAGTTCTTC
cdr3_aa: CASSSTSGRSDEQFF

v_call: TRBV6-1
clone_size: few
j_call: TRBJ1-6
d_call: -
cdr3_nt: TGTGCCAGCAGCTGGACAGAGTCTAGATCACCCCTCCACTTT
cdr3_aa: CASSWTESRSPLHF

v_call: TRBV20-1
clone_size: -
j_call: TRBJ2-1
d_call: -
cdr3_nt: TGCAGTGCTAGGGAAGACAGTCCATTATTCTCCTACAATGAGCAGTTCTTC
cdr3_aa: CSAREDSPLFSYNEQFF

v_call: TRBV18
clone_size: -
j_call: TRBJ2-1
d_call: TRBD2
cdr3_nt: TGTGCCAGCTCACCACCGGCGACTAGCGGGCGGAATGAGCAGTTCTTC
cdr3_aa: CASSPPATSGRNEQFF

v_call: TRBV6-5
clone_size: -
j_call: TRBJ2-1
d_call: TRBD1
cdr3_nt: TGTGCCAGCAGTTATCGGACAGGGGGTACCTACAATGAGCAGTTCTTC
cdr3_aa: CASSYRTGGTYNEQFF

v_call: TRBV12-3/TRBV12-4
clone_size: many
j_call: TRBJ2-7
d_call: TRBD2
cdr3_nt: TGTGCCAGCAGTCCCGGGACTAGCGGGAGGACCTACGAGCAGTACTTC
cdr3_aa: CASSPGTSGRTYEQYF

v_call: TRBV7-7
clone_size: -
j_call: TRBJ2-3
d_call: TRBD2
cdr3_nt: TGTGCTAGCAGCTGGGGACTAGCGGGAGCTGGCACAGATACGCAGTATTTT
cdr3_aa: CASSWGLAGAGTDTQYF

v_call: TRBV9
clone_size: few
j_call: TRBJ1-2
d_call: -
cdr3_nt: TGTGCCAGCAGCGCCGACGGAGTGGTAGCTAACTATGGCTACACCTTC
cdr3_aa: CASSADGVVANYGYTF

v_call: TRBV20-1
clone_size: -
j_call: TRBJ1-5
d_call: -
cdr3_nt: TGCAGTGCTAGAGGTGAACCACGGAATCAGCCCCAGCATTTT
cdr3_aa: CSARGEPRNQPQHF

v_call: TRBV24-1
clone_size: few
j_call: TRBJ2-1
d_call: TRBD1
cdr3_nt: TGTGCCACCAGTGCTCGACAGGGGTACAATGAGCAGTTCTTC
cdr3_aa: CATSARQGYNEQFF